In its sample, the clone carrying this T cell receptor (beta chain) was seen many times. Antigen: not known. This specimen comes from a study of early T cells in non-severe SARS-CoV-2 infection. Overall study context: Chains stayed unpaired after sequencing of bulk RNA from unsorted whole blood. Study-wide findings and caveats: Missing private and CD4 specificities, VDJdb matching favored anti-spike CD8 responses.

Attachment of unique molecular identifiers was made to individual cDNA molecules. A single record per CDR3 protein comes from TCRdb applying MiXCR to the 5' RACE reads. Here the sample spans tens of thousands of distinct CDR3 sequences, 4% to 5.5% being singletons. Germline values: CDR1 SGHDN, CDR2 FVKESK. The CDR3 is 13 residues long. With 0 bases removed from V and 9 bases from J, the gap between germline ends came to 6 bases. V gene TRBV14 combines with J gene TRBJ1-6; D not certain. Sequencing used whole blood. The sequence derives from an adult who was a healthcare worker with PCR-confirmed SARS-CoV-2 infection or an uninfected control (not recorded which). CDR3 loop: CASSQERFSPLHF. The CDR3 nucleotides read TGTGCCAGCAGCCAAGAAAGGTTTTCACCCCTCCACTTT.